The sequence of this TCR beta chain was determined in a study of blood T cell repertoires in COVID-19. Looking at the study overall: Spain, Italy and the United States supplied samples that represented acute and convalescent COVID-19. The cDNA or gDNA used as material had been derived from T cells, B-cell-depleted T cells, or PBMCs.

This clone was seen only once. The authors' processing: Amplification with reference gene primers provided the estimates of nucleated cell counts. Profiling relied on immunoSEQ multiplex PCR, and the TCRdb table lists in-frame clones only, not all of them. The V and J calls and the clone size are those of that table, but D and trimming were determined from the DNA. The sample includes some 300,000 clones, 75% to 90% seen only once; the top ten take roughly 6%. Patients from Seattle were sampled longitudinally, starting during active infection. Trimming stripped 4 bases from V and 3 bases from J, with 19 bases between. Germline V gives CDR1 SGHAT, CDR2 FQNNGV. The CDR3 consists of 16 residues.

The sample consisted of peripheral blood. The V gene is TRBV11-2, the J gene TRBJ2-7, with D possibly being TRBD2 (5 bases). The sequence came from a woman aged 45-60 years with COVID-19, enrolled during active disease. In nucleotides, the CDR3 is TGTGCCAGCAGCTCCCCTAGCTCATTGGGTAACTACGAGCAGTACTTC. It is translated as CASSSPSSLGNYEQYF.